This T cell receptor (beta chain) was identified during a study of CD8 T cells in ankylosing spondylitis. Overall study findings and caveats: Enrichment of disease-linked clones was reportedly significant in matched ankylosing spondylitis synovial fluid. Seemingly distinctive of ankylosing spondylitis blood was a TCR beta motif formed by eight highly homologous variants. In peripheral blood, disease-linked CD8+ clones occurred at relatively low frequencies. Some motif variants had been reported before (in reactive arthritis synovial fluid and blood).

Researchers built TCR beta libraries using quantitative 5'-RACE with molecular barcodes. MiXCR, run by TCRdb on the 5' RACE reads, gives a single entry per CDR3 protein. The table lists about 210,000 distinct CDR3 sequences, 5.5% to 7.5% of them singletons. This clonotype has at least ten counts. Its antigen is as yet unknown. The receptor comes from a male donor with ankylosing spondylitis. Input material: blood, either unsorted or a sorted T cell fraction (not recorded which).

The DNA for the CDR3 is TGTGCCAGCAGCCATTTTACAGGGGGCGGTTACGAGCAGTACTTC. It translates to CASSHFTGGGYEQYF. The chain is built from TRBV14 and TRBJ2-7, with 9 bases fitting TRBD1. CDR1 is SGHDN and CDR2 is FVKESK in the germline V gene. The CDR3 covers 15 residues. V was pared by 3 bases and J by 4 bases, with 7 bases of the junction left unmatched.